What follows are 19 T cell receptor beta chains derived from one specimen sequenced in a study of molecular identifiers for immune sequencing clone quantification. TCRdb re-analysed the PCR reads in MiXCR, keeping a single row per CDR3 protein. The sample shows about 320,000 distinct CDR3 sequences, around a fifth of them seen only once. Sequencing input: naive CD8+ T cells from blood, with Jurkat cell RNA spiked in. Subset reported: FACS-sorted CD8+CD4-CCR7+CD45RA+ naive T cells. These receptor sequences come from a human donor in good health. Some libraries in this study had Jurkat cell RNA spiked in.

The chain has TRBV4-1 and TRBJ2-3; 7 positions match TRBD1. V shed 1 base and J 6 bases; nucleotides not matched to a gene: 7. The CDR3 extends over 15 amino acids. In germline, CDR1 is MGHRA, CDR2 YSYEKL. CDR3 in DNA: TGCGCCAGCAGCCAAGTAGAGGGGGCGAAGGATACGCAGTATTTT. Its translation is CASSQVEGAKDTQYF.

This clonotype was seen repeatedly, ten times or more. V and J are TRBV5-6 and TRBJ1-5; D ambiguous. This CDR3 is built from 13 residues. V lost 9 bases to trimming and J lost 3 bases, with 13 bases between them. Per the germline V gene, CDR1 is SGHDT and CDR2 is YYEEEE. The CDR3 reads CATSPSPNQPQHF. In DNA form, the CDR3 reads TGTGCCACCTCCCCCTCACCCAATCAGCCCCAGCATTTT.

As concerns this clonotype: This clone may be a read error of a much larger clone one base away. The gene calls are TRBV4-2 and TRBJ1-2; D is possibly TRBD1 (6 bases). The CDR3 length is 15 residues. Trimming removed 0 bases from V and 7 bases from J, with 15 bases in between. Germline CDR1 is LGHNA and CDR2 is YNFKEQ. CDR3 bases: TGTGCCAGCAGCCAAGAAGGAATCTCGGGGGCTGGCTACACCTTC. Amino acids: CASSQEGISGAGYTF.

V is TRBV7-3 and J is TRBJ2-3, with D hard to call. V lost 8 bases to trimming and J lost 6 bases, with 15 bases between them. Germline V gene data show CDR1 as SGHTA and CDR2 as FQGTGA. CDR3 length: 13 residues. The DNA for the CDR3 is TGTGCCAGCCGAAACAGTTCCTCGGATACGCAGTATTTT. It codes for CASRNSSSDTQYF.

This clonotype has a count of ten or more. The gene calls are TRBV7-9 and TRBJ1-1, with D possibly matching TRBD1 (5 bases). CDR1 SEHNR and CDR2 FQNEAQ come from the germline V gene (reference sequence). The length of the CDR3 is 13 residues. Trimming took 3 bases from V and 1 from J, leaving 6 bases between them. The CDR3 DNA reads TGTGCCAGCAGCTTGCAGGGGAACACTGAAGCTTTCTTT. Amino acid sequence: CASSLQGNTEAFF.

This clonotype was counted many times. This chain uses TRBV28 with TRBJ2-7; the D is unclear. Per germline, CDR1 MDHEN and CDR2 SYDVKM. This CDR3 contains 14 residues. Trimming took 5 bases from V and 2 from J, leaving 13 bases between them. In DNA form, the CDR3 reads TGTGCCAGCAGTCTGCCAACTACAACCTACGAGCAGTACTTC. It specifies CASSLPTTTYEQYF.

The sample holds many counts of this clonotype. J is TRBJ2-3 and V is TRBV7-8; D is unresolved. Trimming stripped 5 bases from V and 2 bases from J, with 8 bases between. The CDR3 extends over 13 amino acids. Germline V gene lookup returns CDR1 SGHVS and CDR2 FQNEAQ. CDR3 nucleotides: TGTGCCAGCAGCCTCCCCTACACAGATACGCAGTATTTT. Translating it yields CASSLPYTDTQYF.

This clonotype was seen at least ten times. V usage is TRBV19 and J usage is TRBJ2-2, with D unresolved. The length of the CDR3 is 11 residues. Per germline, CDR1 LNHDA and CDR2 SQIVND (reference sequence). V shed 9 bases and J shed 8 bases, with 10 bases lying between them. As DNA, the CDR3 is TGTGCCAGCAGCATAGCAGGGGAGCTGTTTTTT. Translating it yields CASSIAGELFF. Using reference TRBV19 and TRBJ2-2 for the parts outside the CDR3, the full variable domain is DGGITQSPKYLFRKEGQNVTLSCEQNLNHDAMYWYRQDPGQGLRLIYYSQIVNDFQKGDIAEGYSVSREKKESFPLTVTSAQKNPTAFYLCASSIAGELFFGEGSRLTVL.

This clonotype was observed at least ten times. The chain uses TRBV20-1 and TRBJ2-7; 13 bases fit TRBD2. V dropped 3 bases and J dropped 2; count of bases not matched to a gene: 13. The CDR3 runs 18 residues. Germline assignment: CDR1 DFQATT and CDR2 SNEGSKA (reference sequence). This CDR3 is CSASRTSGSFSIAYEQYF. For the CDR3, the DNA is TGCAGTGCTAGCCGGACTAGCGGGAGTTTCAGTATTGCCTACGAGCAGTACTTC.

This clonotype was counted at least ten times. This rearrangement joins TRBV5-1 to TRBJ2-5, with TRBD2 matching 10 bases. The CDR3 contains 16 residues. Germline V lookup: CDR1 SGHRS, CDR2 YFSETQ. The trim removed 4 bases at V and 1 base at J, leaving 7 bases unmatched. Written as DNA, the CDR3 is TGCGCCAGCAGCCGGGAGTCTAGCGGGGGCCAAGAGACCCAGTACTTC. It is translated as CASSRESSGGQETQYF.

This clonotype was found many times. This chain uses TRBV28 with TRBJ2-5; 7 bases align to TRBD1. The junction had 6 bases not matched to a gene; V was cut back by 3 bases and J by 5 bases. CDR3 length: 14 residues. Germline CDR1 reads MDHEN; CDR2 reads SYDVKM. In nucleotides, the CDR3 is TGTGCCAGCAGTTTTGGAGACAGGGTCGAGACCCAGTACTTC. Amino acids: CASSFGDRVETQYF.

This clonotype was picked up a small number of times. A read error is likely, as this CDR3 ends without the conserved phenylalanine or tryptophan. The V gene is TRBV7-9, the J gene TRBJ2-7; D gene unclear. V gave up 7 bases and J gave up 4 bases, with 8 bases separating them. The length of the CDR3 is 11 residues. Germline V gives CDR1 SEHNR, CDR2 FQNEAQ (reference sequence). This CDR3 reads CASNSDYEQYS. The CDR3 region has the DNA TGTGCCAGCAACAGCGATTACGAGCAGTACTCC.

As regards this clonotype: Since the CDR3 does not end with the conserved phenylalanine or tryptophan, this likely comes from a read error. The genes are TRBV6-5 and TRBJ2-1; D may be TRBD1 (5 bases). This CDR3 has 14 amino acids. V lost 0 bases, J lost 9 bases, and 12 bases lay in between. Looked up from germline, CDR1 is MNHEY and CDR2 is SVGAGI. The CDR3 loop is CASSYSGLGVEQFS. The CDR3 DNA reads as TGTGCCAGCAGTTACTCCGGGCTAGGGGTTGAGCAGTTCTCC.

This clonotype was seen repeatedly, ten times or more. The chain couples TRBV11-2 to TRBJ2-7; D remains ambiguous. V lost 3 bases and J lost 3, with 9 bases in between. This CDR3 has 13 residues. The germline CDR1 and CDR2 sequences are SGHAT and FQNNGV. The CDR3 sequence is CASSFYGYYEQYF. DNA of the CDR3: TGTGCCAGCAGCTTTTACGGATACTACGAGCAGTACTTC.

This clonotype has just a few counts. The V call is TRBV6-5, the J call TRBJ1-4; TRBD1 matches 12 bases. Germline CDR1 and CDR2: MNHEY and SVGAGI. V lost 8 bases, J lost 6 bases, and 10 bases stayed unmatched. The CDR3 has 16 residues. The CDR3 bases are TGTGCCAGCTCCCCATTCGGGACAGGGGGCGATGAAAAACTGTTTTTT. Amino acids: CASSPFGTGGDEKLFF.

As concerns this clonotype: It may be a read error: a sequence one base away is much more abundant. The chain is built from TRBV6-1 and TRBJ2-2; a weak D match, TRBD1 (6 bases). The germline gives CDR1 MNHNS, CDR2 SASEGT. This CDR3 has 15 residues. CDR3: CASSEPGRDTGELSF. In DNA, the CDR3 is TGTGCCAGCAGTGAACCCGGCAGGGACACCGGGGAGCTGTCTTTT.

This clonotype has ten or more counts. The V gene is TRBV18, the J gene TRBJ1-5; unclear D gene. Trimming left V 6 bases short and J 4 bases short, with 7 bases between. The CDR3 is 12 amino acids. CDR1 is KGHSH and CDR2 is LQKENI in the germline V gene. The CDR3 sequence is CASSVANQPQHF. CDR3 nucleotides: TGTGCCAGCTCCGTCGCTAATCAGCCCCAGCATTTT. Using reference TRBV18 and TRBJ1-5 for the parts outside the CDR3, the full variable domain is NAGVMQNPRHLVRRRGQEARLRCSPMKGHSHVYWYRQLPEEGLKFMVYLQKENIIDESGMPKERFSAEFPKEGPSILRIQQVVRGDSAAYFCASSVANQPQHFGDGTRLSIL.

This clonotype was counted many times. The CDR3 is CASSPWVKPYNEQFF. The CDR3 region has the DNA TGTGCCAGCAGCCCTTGGGTCAAACCATACAATGAGCAGTTCTTC. V is TRBV7-9 and J is TRBJ2-1; D is ambiguous. Per the germline V gene, CDR1 is SEHNR and CDR2 is FQNEAQ (reference sequence). V lost 5 bases and J lost 4, with 15 bases in between. This CDR3 contains 15 residues.

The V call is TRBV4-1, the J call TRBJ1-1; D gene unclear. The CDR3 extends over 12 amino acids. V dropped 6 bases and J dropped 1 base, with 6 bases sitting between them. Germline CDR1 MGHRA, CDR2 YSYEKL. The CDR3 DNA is TGCGCCAGCAGGCAGGCGAACACTGAAGCTTTCTTT. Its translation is CASRQANTEAFF.